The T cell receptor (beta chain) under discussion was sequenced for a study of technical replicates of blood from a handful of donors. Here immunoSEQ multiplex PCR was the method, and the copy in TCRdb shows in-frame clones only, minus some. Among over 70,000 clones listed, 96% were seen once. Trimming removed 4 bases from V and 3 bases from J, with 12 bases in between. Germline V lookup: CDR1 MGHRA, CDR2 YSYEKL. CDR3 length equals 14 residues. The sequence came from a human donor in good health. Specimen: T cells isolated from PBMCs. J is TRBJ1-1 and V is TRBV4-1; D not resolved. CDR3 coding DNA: TGCGCCAGCAGCCTGAACTCAGGCGACACTGAAGCTTTCTTT. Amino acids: CASSLNSGDTEAFF.